The rows below give T cell receptor beta chains drawn from one sample of a study of T cells after somatic rescue of genetic block. Assay: immunoSEQ multiplex PCR; the TCRdb copy retains only in-frame clones and omits some. The data contain 80,000 to 100,000 clones, approximately 90% of them singletons. What was sequenced was peripheral blood mononuclear cells (PBMCs). The receptors stem from a woman younger than 30. CDR3s leave out the opening cysteine and the closing phenylalanine or tryptophan. Expanded clones get a size class; other rows say once, few or many, or leave the size out.

TRBJ2-7	TRBV5-1	.	11	ASSSGTNYEQY
TRBJ2-7	TRBV5-4	.	15	ASSLNGGRSPSYEQY
TRBJ2-2	TRBV7-8	.	15	ASSSKLSRVNTGELF
TRBJ2-4	TRBV18	.	15	ASSTGTSGRAPDIQY
TRBJ2-3	TRBV4-2	.	16	ASSPEITSGTSTDTQY
TRBJ2-4	TRBV2	.	15	ASSLRAGGPAKNIQY
TRBJ2-7	TRBV6-6	.	14	ASSGPTSGTGYEQY
TRBJ1-2	TRBV11-2	once	11	ASSLGRGNGYT
TRBJ1-3	TRBV29-1	.	11	SVARVSGNTIY
TRBJ2-3	TRBV7-9	.	12	ASSLHTPRDTQY
TRBJ2-7	TRBV19	.	11	ASSRGGSYEQY
TRBJ2-1	TRBV5-8	.	15	ASSPWGRTRDYNEQF
TRBJ2-5	TRBV7-2	.	9	ASSPQETQY
TRBJ1-2	TRBV9	.	13	ASSVAWDTRYGYT
TRBJ2-7	TRBV5-4	few	13	ASSPPGQGSYEQY
TRBJ1-1	TRBV5-1	.	12	ASSPGQGWTEAF
TRBJ2-5	TRBV14	.	12	ASSPWTVEYTQY
TRBJ1-1	TRBV6-5	.	11	ASSDRENTEAF
.	TRBV11-2	.	12	ASSLRVFAYEQY
TRBJ2-1	TRBV7-2	.	13	ASSFGTSGANEQF
TRBJ2-1	TRBV19	.	12	ASSPRDRYNEQF
TRBJ2-5	TRBV11-3	once	12	ASSLSGFGETQY
TRBJ2-7	TRBV7-9	.	14	ASSPGGIRGPYEQY
TRBJ1-1	TRBV27	.	13	AVLRRGRVGTEAF
TRBJ2-7	TRBV7-2	.	14	ASSLLGLAGAYEQY
TRBJ2-3	TRBV6-5	.	13	ASIPTPWDTDTQY
TRBJ2-1	TRBV5-5	.	11	ASSFREVNEQF
TRBJ2-7	TRBV2	.	11	ASRGGGLYEQY
TRBJ1-2	TRBV29-1	.	10	SVNRAGLGYT
TRBJ2-1	TRBV5-1	.	13	ASSLRHSSYNEQF
TRBJ1-1	TRBV7-2	.	10	ASGGFNTEAF
TRBJ2-2	TRBV7-3	.	15	ASSLMADAGLGGELF